Shown below are 30 T cell receptor beta chains from a single sample sequenced in a study of T cells in narcolepsy. Sequencing was performed with immunoSEQ multiplex PCR; in TCRdb, only in-frame clones are kept and a portion is missing. The table lists 25,000 to 35,000 clones, roughly nine tenths of them singletons. Material for sequencing was CD45RA- memory CD4+ T cells from PBMCs. These TCRs come from a human donor with narcolepsy.

The chain joins TRBV6-1 to TRBJ2-7; D gene uncertain. V lost 2 bases and J lost 6, with 11 bases in between. There are 13 residues in the CDR3. Germline V gene lookup returns CDR1 MNHNS and CDR2 SASEGT. CDR3 coding DNA: TGTGCCAGCAGTGAATCTCCCCCCGGCGAGCAGTACTTC. Protein product: CASSESPPGEQYF.

The chain employs TRBV25-1 and TRBJ2-1; no clear D. Germline CDR1 reads MGHDK; CDR2 reads SYGVNS. Trimming took off 3 bases at V and 0 bases at J, with 9 bases between the two ends. The CDR3 totals 15 residues. As DNA, the CDR3 is TGTGCCAGCAGTGATCACTCCTTCTCCTACAATGAGCAGTTCTTC. Translation: CASSDHSFSYNEQFF.

The chain carries TRBV29-1 and TRBJ1-1, with 8 positions matching TRBD1. From germline, CDR1 is SQVTM and CDR2 ANQGSEA. V was clipped by 7 bases and J by 6 bases; unmatched bases: 7. The length of the CDR3 is 12 residues. The CDR3 DNA is TGCAGCGGGACGCAGGGGGCATCTGAAGCTTTCTTT. Translation: CSGTQGASEAFF.

V and J are TRBV15 and TRBJ1-2; 9 bases match TRBD1. The CDR3 is 15 residues long. Germline CDR1 LNHNV, CDR2 YYDKDF (reference sequence). V shed 3 bases, J shed 6 bases, and the junction held 8 bases outside the gene matches. Here the CDR3 reads CATSSPGTGIHGYTF. CDR3 DNA sequence: TGTGCCACCAGCAGTCCCGGGACAGGGATCCATGGCTACACCTTC.

This clone was seen once. DNA of the CDR3: TGTGCCAGCAGCTTGAGGCCCGGGGCGGGGACAGATTATCAGCCCCAGCATTTT. Its translation is CASSLRPGAGTDYQPQHF. The rearrangement uses TRBV5-6 and TRBJ1-5, with TRBD1 matching over 7 bases. CDR3 length: 18 residues. Unmatched junction bases numbered 15, after V lost 1 base and J lost 5 bases. Germline CDR1 SGHDT, CDR2 YYEEEE. Looking up the rest from reference TRBV5-6 and TRBJ1-5 gives the full variable domain: DAGVTQSPTHLIKTRGQQVTLRCSPKSGHDTVSWYQQALGQGPQFIFQYYEEEERQRGNFPDRFSGHQFPNYSSELNVNALLLGDSALYLCASSLRPGAGTDYQPQHFGDGTRLSIL.

This clone was seen once. This chain uses TRBV7-6 with TRBJ2-2; possibly TRBD1 or TRBD2 for D (6 bases each). Per the germline V gene, CDR1 is SGHVS and CDR2 is FNYEAQ. This CDR3 has 15 residues. Trimming removed 5 bases at V and 5 bases at J, with 15 bases between. Written as DNA, the CDR3 is TGTGCCAGCAGCCTAACAGGAGGGGGGACCGGGGAGCTGTTTTTT. As protein: CASSLTGGGTGELFF.

The rearrangement joins TRBV7-2 to TRBJ2-3; TRBD2 matches at 8 bases. V lost 2 bases, J lost 5 bases, and 3 bases stayed unmatched. There are 14 residues in the CDR3. The germline gives CDR1 SGHTA, CDR2 FQGNSA. The CDR3 loop is CASSLSRGGDTQYF. The CDR3 nucleotides read TGTGCCAGCAGCTTATCCCGGGGGGGAGATACGCAGTATTTT.

CDR3 DNA sequence: TGTGCCAGCAGTCTTATGGGGCTGACTGAAAAACTGTTTTTT. Translation gives CASSLMGLTEKLFF. This sequence joins TRBV28 and TRBJ1-4, with D possibly being TRBD1 (5 bases). V was trimmed by 5 bases and J by 7 bases, leaving 14 bases between them. The germline gives CDR1 MDHEN, CDR2 SYDVKM. The CDR3 runs 14 residues.

V usage is TRBV27 and J usage is TRBJ2-7; D might be TRBD1 (6 bases). CDR1 MNHEY and CDR2 SMNVEV come from the germline V gene (reference sequence). Trimming removed 5 bases at V and 2 bases at J, with 13 bases between. The CDR3 is 14 amino acids. This CDR3 is CASSPSRGPYEQYF. The CDR3, as DNA: TGTGCCAGCAGTCCAAGCAGGGGACCCTACGAGCAGTACTTC.

This chain uses TRBV5-4 with TRBJ1-2; D remains unclear. Germline V CDR1 and CDR2: SGHNT, YYREEE (reference sequence). V shed 0 bases and J shed 7 bases, with 4 bases lying between them. The CDR3 spans 11 residues. The CDR3 DNA is TGTGCCAGCAGCTTGGATAGTGGCTACACCTTC. Its protein product is CASSLDSGYTF.

The rearrangement uses TRBV9 and TRBJ2-7; D is ambiguous. V lost 0 bases and J 0 bases, leaving 7 bases between the germline ends. The germline gives CDR1 SGDLS, CDR2 YYNGEE. CDR3 size: 14 residues. The CDR3 DNA reads as TGTGCCAGCAGCGTAGATCCGATCTCCTACGAGCAGTACTTC. Translating gives CASSVDPISYEQYF. Combining the CDR3 with reference TRBV9 and TRBJ2-7 gives the whole variable domain DSGVTQTPKHLITATGQRVTLRCSPRSGDLSVYWYQQSLDQGLQFLIQYYNGEERAKGNILERFSAQQFPDLHSELNLSSLELGDSALYFCASSVDPISYEQYFGPGTRLTVT.

CDR3 sequence reads: CASSGRGSLAGPTDTQYF. CDR3 DNA: TGTGCCAGCAGCGGAAGAGGTTCACTAGCGGGCCCCACGGATACGCAGTATTTT. The chain carries TRBV4-2 and TRBJ2-3; 9 bases are a match to TRBD2. The V gene end was trimmed by 5 bases and the J gene end by 6 bases; junction bases not matched to a gene: 18. The CDR3 length is 18 residues. CDR1 is LGHNA, CDR2 YNFKEQ, per germline.

The chain uses TRBV18 and TRBJ1-5; 12 bases agree with TRBD1. V gave up 3 bases and J gave up 7 bases; unmatched junction bases: 1. The CDR3 has 14 amino acids. CDR1 KGHSH and CDR2 LQKENI come from the germline V gene. CDR3 bases: TGTGCCAGCTCACCGGGACAGGGGGCCCAGCCCCAGCATTTT. Amino acid sequence: CASSPGQGAQPQHF.

The chain is built from TRBV28 and TRBJ1-2; possibly TRBD1 for D (6 bases). The V end was cut by 7 bases, the J end by 6 bases, with 12 bases between. The CDR3 loop spans 12 amino acids. Per the germline V gene, CDR1 is MDHEN and CDR2 is SYDVKM. This CDR3 is CASTPGAHGYTF. The CDR3 DNA is TGTGCCAGCACCCCAGGGGCTCATGGCTACACCTTC.

The chain joins TRBV7-9 to TRBJ2-1; possible D gene TRBD2, 6 bases. The CDR3 consists of 13 residues. Germline lookup yields CDR1 SEHNR and CDR2 FQNEAQ (reference sequence). Trimming shortened V by 5 bases and J by 9 bases, and 14 bases separated the two germline ends. CDR3 protein: CASSPSARGEQFF. DNA for the CDR3: TGTGCCAGCAGCCCTAGCGCACGGGGTGAGCAGTTCTTC.

The chain is built from TRBV11-1 and TRBJ2-5; D may be TRBD2 (5 bases). Trimming pared 4 bases from V and 7 bases from J, leaving 10 bases between. The CDR3 runs 12 residues. Germline V lookup: CDR1 SGHAT, CDR2 FQDESV (reference sequence). The CDR3 reads CASSSHRGTQYF. CDR3 nucleotides: TGTGCCAGCAGCTCCCATCGGGGGACCCAGTACTTC.

The chain has TRBV6-4 and TRBJ2-1; D unclear. The CDR3 has 11 residues. Germline CDR1 reads MRHNA; CDR2 reads SNTAGT. Trimming pared 8 bases from V and 6 bases from J, leaving 8 bases between. CDR3 nucleotides: TGTGCCAGCCAAGACCGCAATGAGCAGTTCTTC. Its translation is CASQDRNEQFF.

The J gene is TRBJ2-3, the V gene TRBV30; 13 positions match TRBD2. Trimming removed 3 bases from V and 5 bases from J; junction bases left unmatched: 2. Germline V gene sequence: CDR1 GTSNPN, CDR2 SVGIG (reference sequence). There are 14 residues in the CDR3. CDR3: CAWRLAGGQDTQYF. The CDR3 DNA reads TGTGCCTGGAGACTAGCGGGGGGGCAAGATACGCAGTATTTT.

This chain joins TRBV7-6 and TRBJ2-2; D not certain. The CDR3 covers 16 residues. Germline V gene sequence: CDR1 SGHVS, CDR2 FNYEAQ. V lost 5 bases and J lost 0, with 13 bases in between. The CDR3 spells CASSIMSATNTGELFF. CDR3 coding DNA: TGTGCCAGCAGCATCATGTCGGCAACGAACACCGGGGAGCTGTTTTTT.

This rearrangement joins TRBV19 to TRBJ2-7, with 10 bases matching TRBD2. The CDR3 totals 15 residues. In germline, CDR1 is LNHDA, CDR2 SQIVND (reference sequence). J lost 5 bases, V lost 3 bases, and 7 bases had no gene match. This CDR3 is CASSIGSGRWDEQYF. The CDR3 coding sequence is TGTGCCAGTAGTATCGGTAGCGGGAGGTGGGACGAGCAGTACTTC.

The chain joins TRBV27 to TRBJ2-5; D is unclear. The CDR3 totals 12 residues. The V and J ends lost 4 bases and 7 bases respectively, with 10 bases between them. CDR1 is MNHEY and CDR2 is SMNVEV in the germline V gene (reference sequence). In DNA form, the CDR3 reads TGTGCCAGCAGTTCTCCAGGCGCGACCCAGTACTTC. It encodes CASSSPGATQYF.

This rearrangement joins TRBV5-1 to TRBJ1-2; weak D call: TRBD1 (6 bases). The CDR3 contains 15 residues. V was pared by 3 bases and J by 5 bases, with 17 bases between. Germline V gene data show CDR1 as SGHRS and CDR2 as YFSETQ. CDR3 sequence: CASSSPQGGGYGYTF. The CDR3 DNA sequence: TGCGCCAGCAGCTCACCACAGGGCGGAGGGTATGGCTACACCTTC.

The chain joins TRBV4-3 to TRBJ1-2, with D unresolved. The V and J ends lost 1 base and 0 bases respectively, with 9 bases between them. The CDR3 has 15 amino acids. The germline CDR1 and CDR2 sequences are LGHNA and YSLEER. CDR3 amino acids: CASSQVSRANYGYTF. CDR3 nucleotide sequence: TGCGCCAGCAGCCAAGTTTCCAGAGCTAACTATGGCTACACCTTC.

The chain combines TRBV6-7 with TRBJ2-3; no reliable D call. Being an ORF, TRBV6-7 has a function that is uncertain. The V and J ends lost 2 bases and 4 bases respectively, with 10 bases between them. The CDR3 spans 14 residues. The DNA for the CDR3 is TGTGCCAGCAGTTACGAAGGGTTCCCAGATACGCAGTATTTT. Its protein is CASSYEGFPDTQYF.

The chain combines TRBV6-4 with TRBJ2-1, with 11 bases fitting TRBD2. This CDR3 spans 16 amino acids. V trimming: 0 bases; J trimming: 4 bases; junction bases outside the gene matches: 2. CDR1 and CDR2 (germline): MRHNA, SNTAGT. CDR3 nucleotides: TGTGCCAGCAGTGACTCGGGACTAGCGGTTTACAATGAGCAGTTCTTC. Translated, it gives CASSDSGLAVYNEQFF.

The chain couples TRBV4-2 to TRBJ1-2, with 8 bases matching TRBD1. CDR3 length equals 16 residues. CDR1 is LGHNA, CDR2 YNFKEQ, per germline. V was pared by 0 bases and J by 1 base, with 4 bases of the junction left unmatched. This chain's CDR3 is CASSQDRDRLNYGYTF. The CDR3 coding sequence is TGTGCCAGCAGCCAAGACCGGGACAGGCTTAACTATGGCTACACCTTC.

This chain connects TRBV4-3 to TRBJ1-6, with a possible D match to TRBD1 (6 bases). The V gene's germline CDR1 is LGHNA and CDR2 YSLEER. The CDR3 contains 13 residues. Deletions cut 3 bases from V and 10 bases from J, with 10 bases between. CDR3 nucleotide sequence: TGCGCCAGCAGCCAGGGGACACGGTCACCCCTCCACTTT. It translates to CASSQGTRSPLHF.

The chain combines TRBV27 with TRBJ1-3, with no clear D. Looked up from germline, CDR1 is MNHEY and CDR2 is SMNVEV (reference sequence). V was clipped by 7 bases and J by 0 bases, with 10 bases between them. There are 14 residues in the CDR3. In nucleotides, the CDR3 is TGTGCCAGCACAGTGAGTCTCTCTGGAAACACCATATATTTT. Amino acid sequence: CASTVSLSGNTIYF.

The rearrangement uses TRBV5-4 and TRBJ2-1, with 10 bases aligning to TRBD2. The CDR3 is 15 residues long. Per germline, CDR1 SGHNT and CDR2 YYREEE (reference sequence). V dropped 4 bases and J dropped 2; count of bases not matched to a gene: 3. The CDR3 nucleotides are TGTGCCAGCAGCAACCTAGCGGGGGCCTACAATGAGCAGTTCTTC. Translated: CASSNLAGAYNEQFF.

J is TRBJ1-2 and V is TRBV6-5, with D hard to call. The ends were cut back, 6 bases at V and 4 bases at J, with 12 bases in the middle. Per the germline V gene, CDR1 is MNHEY and CDR2 is SVGAGI. The CDR3 loop spans 13 amino acids. CDR3 protein: CASRTPVGYGYTF. The CDR3 coding sequence is TGTGCCAGCAGAACCCCGGTCGGCTATGGCTACACCTTC.